These 6 T cell receptor beta chains were sequenced from one sample in a study of beta chain features in type 1 diabetes (dated by TCRdb to about 2018). Library preparation used the immunoSEQ multiplex PCR assay. The entire amount of isolated RNA was reverse transcribed using the High Capacity cDNA Reverse Transcription Kit, so the sequenced TCRB transcripts were expressed ones. TCRdb retrieved this table from immuneACCESS and kept in-frame rearrangements only. Not all clones are present; in checked studies, unresolved V genes account for under half, and no reason is known for the remainder. This sample has about 290,000 clones in its table, and roughly 8% of those were observed once. The top ten constitute more than 0.9% of the sample. Sequences were obtained from central memory CD4+ T cells from blood. The receptors derive from a woman between 18 and 29 years old in good health.

This clone was seen a handful of times. This chain links TRBV6-1 with TRBJ2-7; possibly TRBD1 or TRBD2 for D (6 bases each). The CDR3 sequence is 14 residues long. V was cut by 2 bases and J by 5 bases, with 13 bases left in between. Germline CDR1 is MNHNS and CDR2 is SASEGT. In DNA, the CDR3 is TGTGCCAGCAGTGAACTACAGGAGGGGGACGAGCAGTACTTC. It translates to CASSELQEGDEQYF.

This clone occurred a few times. The V gene is TRBV7-6, the J gene TRBJ1-3; D remains ambiguous. V was clipped by 0 bases and J by 0 bases, with 9 bases between them. CDR3 length: 16 residues. Germline V CDR1 and CDR2: SGHVS, FNYEAQ. The CDR3 DNA follows: TGTGCCAGCAGCTTAGCTCACAGTTACTCTGGAAACACCATATATTTT. This sequence encodes CASSLAHSYSGNTIYF.

This clone was seen more than once but under ten times. This chain uses TRBV7-3 with TRBJ2-5; TRBD1 aligns across 7 bases. This CDR3 is 15 amino acids long. V dropped 6 bases and J dropped 2; count of bases not matched to a gene: 9. Germline-derived CDR1 and CDR2 are SGHTA and FQGTGA. The CDR3 spells CASSGLGTEQETQYF. The CDR3 DNA is TGTGCCAGCAGTGGGTTGGGGACAGAGCAAGAGACCCAGTACTTC.

This clone was counted only a few times. The chain combines TRBV25-1 with TRBJ2-3; D is perhaps TRBD1 (6 bases). V gave up 4 bases and J gave up 2 bases, with 13 bases separating them. The CDR3 is 15 residues long. Germline CDR1 reads MGHDK; CDR2 reads SYGVNS. CDR3 sequence: CASSVRDTVTDTQYF. CDR3 bases: TGTGCCAGCAGTGTTCGGGACACCGTCACAGATACGCAGTATTTT. Full variable domain (rest looked up from reference TRBV25-1 and TRBJ2-3): EADIYQTPRYLVIGTGKKITLECSQTMGHDKMYWYQQDPGMELHLIHYSYGVNSTEKGDLSSESTVSRIRTEHFPLTLESARPSHTSQYLCASSVRDTVTDTQYFGPGTRLTVL.

This clone has a handful of counts. CDR3 sequence reads: CASSPPSSGRGDEQFF. As DNA, the CDR3 is TGTGCCAGCTCACCACCCTCTAGCGGGAGAGGCGATGAGCAGTTCTTC. This rearrangement joins TRBV18 to TRBJ2-1; 10 bases align to TRBD2. Germline V CDR1 and CDR2: KGHSH, LQKENI. The CDR3 contains 16 residues. V trimming: 0 bases; J trimming: 8 bases; junction bases outside the gene matches: 7.

There are many counts of this clone. A junction end diverges from the germline sequence, so it may reflect a read error. The CDR3 DNA reads as TGTGCGAGCACTCGTTCAGGCAACTATGGCTACACCTTC. Translating it yields CASTRSGNYGYTF. The V and J genes are TRBV2 and TRBJ1-2; D unclear. The CDR3 loop spans 13 amino acids. The germline CDR1 and CDR2 sequences are SNHLY and FYNNEI.